This entry concerns a single TCR beta chain. Its specificity is not known. CDR3 length: 16 amino acids. Germline CDR1 is SGDLS and CDR2 is YYNGEE. Deletions cut 3 bases from V and 0 bases from J, with 14 bases between. This entry is derived from a study of cytomegalovirus exposure and HLA in healthy donors. Findings and limits, study-wide: Rates of TCR association differed by HLA locus in a later analysis, with DRB1 highest and HLA-C lowest. Researchers catalogued approximately 170 TCR beta chains as cytomegalovirus-associated. As a later analysis showed, several of the most significant clusters appeared to be linked to common viral pathogens.

In the PCR, 60 Vbeta and 13 Jbeta primers were used. Only in-frame clones appear in the TCRdb table, and some are missing; sequencing was by immunoSEQ multiplex PCR. Among 120,000 to 150,000 clones, under 85% were seen once, and the ten largest hold approximately 1%. V and J are TRBV9 and TRBJ2-3; no definite D call. The specimen sequenced was PBMCs. This receptor was identified in a man younger than 30 in good health and CMV-seronegative. The DNA of the CDR3 is TGTGCCAGCAGCGATGACACGAAACCTAGCACAGATACGCAGTATTTT. Amino acids: CASSDDTKPSTDTQYF. The full variable domain, completed using reference TRBV9 and TRBJ2-3, is DSGVTQTPKHLITATGQRVTLRCSPRSGDLSVYWYQQSLDQGLQFLIQYYNGEERAKGNILERFSAQQFPDLHSELNLSSLELGDSALYFCASSDDTKPSTDTQYFGPGTRLTVL.